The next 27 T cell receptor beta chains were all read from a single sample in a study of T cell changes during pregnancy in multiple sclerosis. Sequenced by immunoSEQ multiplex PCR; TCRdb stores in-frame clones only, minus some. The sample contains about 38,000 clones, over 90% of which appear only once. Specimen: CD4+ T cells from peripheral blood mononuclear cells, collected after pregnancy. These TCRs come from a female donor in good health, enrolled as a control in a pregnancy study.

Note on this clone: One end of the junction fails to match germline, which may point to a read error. CDR3 nucleotides: TGCACCAGCAGCGCAGCTAGCTCCTACGAGCAGTACTTC. Translated: CTSSAASSYEQYF. The rearrangement links TRBV5-1 to TRBJ2-7; D unclear. CDR1 and CDR2 from the germline V gene are SGHRS and YFSETQ. This CDR3 spans 13 amino acids.

The CDR3 loop is CASSLSANTQYF. In DNA form, the CDR3 reads TGTGCCAGCAGCTTAAGCGCTAATACGCAGTATTTT. The chain carries TRBV5-6 and TRBJ2-3; no clear D. Germline CDR1 SGHDT, CDR2 YYEEEE. The CDR3 runs 12 residues. Trimming removed 2 bases from V and 7 bases from J, with 8 bases in between.

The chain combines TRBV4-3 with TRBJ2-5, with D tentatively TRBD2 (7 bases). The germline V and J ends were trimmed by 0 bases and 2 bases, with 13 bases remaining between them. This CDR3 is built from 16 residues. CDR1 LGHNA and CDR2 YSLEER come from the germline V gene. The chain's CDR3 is CASSQDWGGGQETQYF. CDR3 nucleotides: TGCGCCAGCAGCCAAGATTGGGGAGGGGGTCAAGAGACCCAGTACTTC.

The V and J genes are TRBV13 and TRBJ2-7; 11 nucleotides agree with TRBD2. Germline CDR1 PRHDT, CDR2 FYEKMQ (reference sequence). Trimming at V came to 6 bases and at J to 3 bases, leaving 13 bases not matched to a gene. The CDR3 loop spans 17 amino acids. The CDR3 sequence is CASSPRSTSGIGYEQYF. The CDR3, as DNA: TGTGCCAGCAGTCCAAGATCGACTAGCGGGATCGGCTACGAGCAGTACTTC.

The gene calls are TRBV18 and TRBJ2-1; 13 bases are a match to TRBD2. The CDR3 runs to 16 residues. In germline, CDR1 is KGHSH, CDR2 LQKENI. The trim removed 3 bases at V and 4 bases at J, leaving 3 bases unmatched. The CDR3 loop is CASSPGTSGVYNEQFF. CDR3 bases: TGTGCCAGCTCACCCGGGACTAGCGGGGTTTACAATGAGCAGTTCTTC.

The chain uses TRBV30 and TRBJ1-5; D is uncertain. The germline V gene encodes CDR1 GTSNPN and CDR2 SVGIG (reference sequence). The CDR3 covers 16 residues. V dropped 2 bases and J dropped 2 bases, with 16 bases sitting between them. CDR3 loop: CAWSLTGGFGNQPQHF. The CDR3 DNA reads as TGTGCCTGGAGTCTCACGGGAGGATTCGGCAATCAGCCCCAGCATTTT.

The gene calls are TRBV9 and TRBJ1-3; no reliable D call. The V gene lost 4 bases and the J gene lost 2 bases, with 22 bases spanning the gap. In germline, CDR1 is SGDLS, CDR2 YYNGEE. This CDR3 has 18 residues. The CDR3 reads CASSPSWGEGGTGNTIYF. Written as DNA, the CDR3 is TGTGCCAGCAGCCCTAGTTGGGGAGAGGGAGGAACTGGAAACACCATATATTTT.

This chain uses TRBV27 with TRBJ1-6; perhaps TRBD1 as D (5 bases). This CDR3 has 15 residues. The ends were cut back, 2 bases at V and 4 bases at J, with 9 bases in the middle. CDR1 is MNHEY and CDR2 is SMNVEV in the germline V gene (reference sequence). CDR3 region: CASSLQGKYNSPLHF. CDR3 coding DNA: TGTGCCAGCAGTTTACAGGGAAAATATAATTCACCCCTCCACTTT.

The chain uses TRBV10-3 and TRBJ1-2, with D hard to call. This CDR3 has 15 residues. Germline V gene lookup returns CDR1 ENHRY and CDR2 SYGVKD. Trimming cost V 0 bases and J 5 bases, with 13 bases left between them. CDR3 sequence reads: CAISESTPLGYGYTF. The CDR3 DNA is TGTGCCATCAGTGAGTCGACGCCTCTCGGGTATGGCTACACCTTC.

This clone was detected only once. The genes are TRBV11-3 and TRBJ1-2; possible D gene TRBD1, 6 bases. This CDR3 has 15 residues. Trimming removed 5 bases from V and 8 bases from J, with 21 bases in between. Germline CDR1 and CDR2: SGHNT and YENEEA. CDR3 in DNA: TGTGCCAGCAGCGGCACGGGTGGGGGGGCGACAGGCTACACCTTC. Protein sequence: CASSGTGGGATGYTF.

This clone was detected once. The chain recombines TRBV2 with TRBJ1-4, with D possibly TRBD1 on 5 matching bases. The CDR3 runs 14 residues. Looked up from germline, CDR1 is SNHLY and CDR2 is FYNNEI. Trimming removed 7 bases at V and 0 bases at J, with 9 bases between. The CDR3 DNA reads TGTGCCAGCAAGGGGTACGCAACTAATGAAAAACTGTTTTTT. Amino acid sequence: CASKGYATNEKLFF.

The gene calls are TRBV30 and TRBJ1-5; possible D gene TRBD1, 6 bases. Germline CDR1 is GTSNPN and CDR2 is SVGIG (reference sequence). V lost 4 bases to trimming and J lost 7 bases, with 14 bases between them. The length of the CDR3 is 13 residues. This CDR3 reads CAWTQDRKQPQHF. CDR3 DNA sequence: TGTGCCTGGACCCAGGACAGAAAGCAGCCCCAGCATTTT.

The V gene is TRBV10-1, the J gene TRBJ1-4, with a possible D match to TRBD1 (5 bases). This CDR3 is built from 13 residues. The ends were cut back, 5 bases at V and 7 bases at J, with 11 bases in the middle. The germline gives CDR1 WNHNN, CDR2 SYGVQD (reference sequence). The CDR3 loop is CASSRQYGEKLFF. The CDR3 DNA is TGCGCCAGCAGTCGACAGTATGGTGAAAAACTGTTTTTT.

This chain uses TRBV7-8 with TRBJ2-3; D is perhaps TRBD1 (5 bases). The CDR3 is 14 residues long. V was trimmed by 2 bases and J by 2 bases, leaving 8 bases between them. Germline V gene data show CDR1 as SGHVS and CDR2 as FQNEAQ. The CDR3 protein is CASSLRQITDTQYF. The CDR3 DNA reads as TGTGCCAGCAGCTTAAGACAGATCACAGATACGCAGTATTTT.

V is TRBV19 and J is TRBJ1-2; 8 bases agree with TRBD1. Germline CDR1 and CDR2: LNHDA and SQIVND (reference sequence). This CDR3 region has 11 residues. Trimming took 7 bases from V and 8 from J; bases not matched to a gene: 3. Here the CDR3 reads CASNPGGGYTF. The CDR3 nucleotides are TGTGCCAGTAACCCAGGGGGCGGCTACACCTTC.

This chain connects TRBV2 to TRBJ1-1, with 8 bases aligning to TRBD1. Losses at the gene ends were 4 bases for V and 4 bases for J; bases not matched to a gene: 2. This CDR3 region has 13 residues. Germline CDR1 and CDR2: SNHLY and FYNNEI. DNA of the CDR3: TGTGCCAGCAGTGGACAGGGGACCACTGAAGCTTTCTTT. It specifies CASSGQGTTEAFF. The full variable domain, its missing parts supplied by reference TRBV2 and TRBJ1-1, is EPEVTQTPSHQVTQMGQEVILRCVPISNHLYFYWYRQILGQKVEFLVSFYNNEISEKSEIFDDQFSVERPDGSNFTLKIRSTKLEDSAMYFCASSGQGTTEAFFGQGTRLTVV.

The CDR3 loop is CASSLGVEQYF. The DNA of the CDR3 is TGTGCCAGCAGTTTGGGCGTCGAGCAGTACTTC. The J gene is TRBJ2-7, the V gene TRBV28; D gene uncertain. The germline gives CDR1 MDHEN, CDR2 SYDVKM. The CDR3 has 11 residues. The germline V and J ends were trimmed by 3 bases and 6 bases, with 6 bases remaining between them.

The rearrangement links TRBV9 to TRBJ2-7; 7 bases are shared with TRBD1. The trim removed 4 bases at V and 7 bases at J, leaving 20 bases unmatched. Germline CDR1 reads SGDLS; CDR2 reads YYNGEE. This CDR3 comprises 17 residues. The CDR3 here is CASSTGPTGTALSEQYF. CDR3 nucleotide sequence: TGTGCCAGCAGCACGGGGCCCACCGGGACAGCCCTTAGTGAGCAGTACTTC.

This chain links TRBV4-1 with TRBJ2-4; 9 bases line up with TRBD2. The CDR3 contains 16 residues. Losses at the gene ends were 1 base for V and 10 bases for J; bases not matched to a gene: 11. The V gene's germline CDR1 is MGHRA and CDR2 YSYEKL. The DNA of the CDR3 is TGCGCCAGCAGCCAAGGGAACGGCGGGGGGGCGGGGATTCAGTACTTC. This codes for CASSQGNGGGAGIQYF.

The CDR3 sequence: CASSLRGELYEQYF. The CDR3 DNA follows: TGTGCCAGCAGCTTACGGGGGGAACTATACGAGCAGTACTTC. The V and J genes are TRBV7-2 and TRBJ2-7; 7 nucleotides agree with TRBD2. The germline V gene encodes CDR1 SGHTA and CDR2 FQGNSA. The J segment lost 4 bases and the V segment lost 2 bases, leaving 5 bases of the junction unmatched. CDR3 length: 14 amino acids.

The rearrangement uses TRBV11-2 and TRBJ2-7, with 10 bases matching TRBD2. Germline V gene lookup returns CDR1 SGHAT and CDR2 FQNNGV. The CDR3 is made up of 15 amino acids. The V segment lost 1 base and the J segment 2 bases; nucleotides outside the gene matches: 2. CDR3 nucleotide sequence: TGTGCCAGCAGCTTAGGGCTAGCGGGGGCCTACGAGCAGTACTTC. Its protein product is CASSLGLAGAYEQYF.

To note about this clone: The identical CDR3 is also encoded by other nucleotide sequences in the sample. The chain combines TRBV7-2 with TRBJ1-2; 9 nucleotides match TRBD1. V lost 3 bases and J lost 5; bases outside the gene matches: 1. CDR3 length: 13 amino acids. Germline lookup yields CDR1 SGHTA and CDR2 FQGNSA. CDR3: CASSLGQGYGYTF. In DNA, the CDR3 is TGTGCCAGCAGCTTGGGACAGGGTTATGGCTACACCTTC.

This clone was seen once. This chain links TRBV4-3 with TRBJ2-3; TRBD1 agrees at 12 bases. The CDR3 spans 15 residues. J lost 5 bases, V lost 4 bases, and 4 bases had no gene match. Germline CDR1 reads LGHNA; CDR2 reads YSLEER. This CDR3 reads CASSPGQGAEDTQYF. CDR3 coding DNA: TGCGCCAGCAGCCCGGGACAGGGGGCGGAAGATACGCAGTATTTT.

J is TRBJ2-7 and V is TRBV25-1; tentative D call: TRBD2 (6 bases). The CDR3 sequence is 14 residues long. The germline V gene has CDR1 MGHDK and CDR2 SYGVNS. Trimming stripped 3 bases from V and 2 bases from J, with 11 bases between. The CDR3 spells CASSDSGGTYEQYF. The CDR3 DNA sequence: TGTGCCAGCAGTGACTCCGGAGGGACCTACGAGCAGTACTTC.

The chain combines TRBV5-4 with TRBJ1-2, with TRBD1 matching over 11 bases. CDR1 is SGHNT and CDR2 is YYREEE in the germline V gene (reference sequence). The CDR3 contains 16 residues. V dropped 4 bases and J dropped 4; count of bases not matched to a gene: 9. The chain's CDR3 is CASSQAGGQGGYGYTF. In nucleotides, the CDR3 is TGTGCCAGCAGCCAAGCCGGGGGACAGGGGGGCTATGGCTACACCTTC.

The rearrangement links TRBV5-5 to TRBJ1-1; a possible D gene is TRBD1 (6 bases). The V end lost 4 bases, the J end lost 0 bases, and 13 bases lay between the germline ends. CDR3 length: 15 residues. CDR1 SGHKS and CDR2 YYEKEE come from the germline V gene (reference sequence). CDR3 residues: CASSIEQGLNTEAFF. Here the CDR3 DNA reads TGTGCCAGCAGCATTGAACAGGGATTGAACACTGAAGCTTTCTTT.

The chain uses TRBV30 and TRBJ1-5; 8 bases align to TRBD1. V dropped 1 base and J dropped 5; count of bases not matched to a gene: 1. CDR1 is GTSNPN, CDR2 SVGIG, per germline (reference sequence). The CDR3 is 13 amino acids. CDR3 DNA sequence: TGTGCCTGGAGTGGACAGGGGTATCAGCCCCAGCATTTT. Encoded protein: CAWSGQGYQPQHF.